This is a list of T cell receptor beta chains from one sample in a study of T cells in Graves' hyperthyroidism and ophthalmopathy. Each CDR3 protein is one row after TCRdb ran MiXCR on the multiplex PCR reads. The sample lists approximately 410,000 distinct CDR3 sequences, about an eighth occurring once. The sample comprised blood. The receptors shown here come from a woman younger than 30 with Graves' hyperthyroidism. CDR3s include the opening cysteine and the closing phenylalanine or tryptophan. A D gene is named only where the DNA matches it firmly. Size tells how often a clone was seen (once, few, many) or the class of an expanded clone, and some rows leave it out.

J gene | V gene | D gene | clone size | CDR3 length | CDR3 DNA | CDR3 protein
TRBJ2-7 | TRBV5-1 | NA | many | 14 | TGCGCCAGCAGCTTGGAGGGGGTTGCCTACGAGCAGTACTTC | CASSLEGVAYEQYF
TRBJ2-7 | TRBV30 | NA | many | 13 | TGTGCCTGGAGTTTCGATCGGCGGTACGAGCAGTACTTC | CAWSFDRRYEQYF
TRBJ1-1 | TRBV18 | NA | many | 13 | TGTGCCAGCTCTTCTCAACTGGCAGCCGAAGCTTTCTTT | CASSSQLAAEAFF
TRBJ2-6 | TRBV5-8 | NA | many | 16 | TGTGCCAGCAGCTTGGGGACGGACTCTGGGGCCAACGTCCTGACTTTC | CASSLGTDSGANVLTF
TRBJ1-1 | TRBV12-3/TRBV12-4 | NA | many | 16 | TGTGCCAGCAGTTCGCCCGCCGGGACACGGTGGGGTGAAGCTTTCTTT | CASSSPAGTRWGEAFF
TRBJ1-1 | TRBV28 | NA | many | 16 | TGTGCCAGCAGTTTATCTTTAGGACACATGAACACTGAAGCTTTCTTT | CASSLSLGHMNTEAFF
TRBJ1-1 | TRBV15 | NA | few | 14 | TGTGCCACCAGCAGAGATAAGGAGGCCACTGAAGCTTTCTTT | CATSRDKEATEAFF
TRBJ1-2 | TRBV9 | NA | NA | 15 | TGTGCCAGCAGCTCCAGAGTAGATTCAGGGGTGGGCTACACCTTC | CASSSRVDSGVGYTF
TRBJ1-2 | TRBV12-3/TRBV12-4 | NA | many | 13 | TGTGCCAGCAGCTCCGGAGGGGCATTGGGCTACACCTTC | CASSSGGALGYTF
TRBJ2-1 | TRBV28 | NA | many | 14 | TGTGCCAGCTCGGACGAGGGTCCCTACAATGAGCAGTTCTTC | CASSDEGPYNEQFF
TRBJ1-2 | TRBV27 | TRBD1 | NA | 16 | TGTGCCAGCAGTTTGTCAAACAGGGGTCCTCTCTATGGCTACACCTTC | CASSLSNRGPLYGYTF
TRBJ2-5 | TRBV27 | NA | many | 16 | TGTGCCAGCAGTCCCCGAACCACTAGTTTTGGGGAGACCCAGTACTTC | CASSPRTTSFGETQYF
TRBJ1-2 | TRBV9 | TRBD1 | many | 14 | TGTGCCAGCAGCGTCGGACAGGGGTACGATGGCTACACCTTC | CASSVGQGYDGYTF
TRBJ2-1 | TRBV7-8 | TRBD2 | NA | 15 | TGTGCCAGCAGCTTAGGGACTAGCGGACACAATGAGCAGTTCTTC | CASSLGTSGHNEQFF
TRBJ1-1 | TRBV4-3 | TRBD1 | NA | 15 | TGCGCCAGCAGGCACGCGACAGGGGGAACTTCTGAAGCTTTCTTT | CASRHATGGTSEAFF
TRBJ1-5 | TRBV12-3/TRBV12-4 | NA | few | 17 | TGTGCCAGCAGCCCGAAGGTGGGCGGGTTGGGCAATCAGCCCCAGCATTTT | CASSPKVGGLGNQPQHF
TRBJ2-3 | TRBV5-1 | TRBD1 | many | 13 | TGCGCCAGCAGCCAAGACAGGGTGGATACGCAGTATTTT | CASSQDRVDTQYF
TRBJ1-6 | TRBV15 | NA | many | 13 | TGTGCCACCAGCGGGACGGAGAATTCACCCCTCCACTTT | CATSGTENSPLHF
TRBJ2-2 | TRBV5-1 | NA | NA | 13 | TGCGCCAGCAGCTTCAGGGAAACCGGGGAGCTGTTTTTT | CASSFRETGELFF
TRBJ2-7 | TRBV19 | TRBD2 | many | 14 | TGTGCCAGTAGTATCGGCGGGAGAGACTTCGAGCAGTACTTC | CASSIGGRDFEQYF
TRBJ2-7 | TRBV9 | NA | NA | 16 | TGTGCCAGCAGCGTACCCGATAGGGGAAGTCCCTACGAGCAGTACTTC | CASSVPDRGSPYEQYF
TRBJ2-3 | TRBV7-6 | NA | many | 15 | TGTGCCAGCAGCCGTTGGGACGGTAGCACAGATACGCAGTATTTT | CASSRWDGSTDTQYF